Presented here are 15 T cell receptor beta chains from one specimen sequenced in a study of T cells after yellow fever vaccination. TCRdb reprocessed the 5' RACE reads with MiXCR, giving one entry per CDR3 protein. The data contain approximately 330,000 distinct CDR3 sequences, approximately 4% of them singletons. Sequencing was performed on PBMCs, taken 5 days after the yellow fever booster vaccination. The receptors originated from a man between 18 and 35 years old who received the YFV17D yellow fever vaccine.

This clonotype has ten or more counts. The V call is TRBV29-1, the J call TRBJ2-1, with a weak D call TRBD2 (5 bases). Germline V gives CDR1 SQVTM, CDR2 ANQGSEA. The CDR3 spans 12 residues. Trimming left V 3 bases short and J 7 bases short, with 10 bases between. The CDR3 spells CSVDWRFNEQFF. CDR3 coding DNA: TGCAGCGTTGATTGGAGGTTTAATGAGCAGTTCTTC.

J is TRBJ2-2 and V is TRBV6-6; 7 bases line up with TRBD1. Looked up from germline, CDR1 is MNHNY and CDR2 is SVGAGI (reference sequence). The length of the CDR3 is 14 residues. Trimming removed 3 bases from V and 6 bases from J; junction bases left unmatched: 4. CDR3 nucleotides: TGTGCCAGCAGTTATGAGACAGGGCCCGGGGAGCTGTTTTTT. Translating gives CASSYETGPGELFF.

This clonotype was recorded many times. This chain uses TRBV12-3 or TRBV12-4 with TRBJ2-2; D is perhaps TRBD2 (6 bases). Deletions cut 3 bases from V and 4 bases from J, with 9 bases between. This CDR3 region has 14 residues. As DNA, the CDR3 is TGTGCCAGCAGTTTGGAGGGTGGCACCGGGGAGCTGTTTTTT. This encodes CASSLEGGTGELFF.

The chain has TRBV7-3 and TRBJ2-3; 9 positions agree with TRBD2. The germline gives CDR1 SGHTA, CDR2 FQGTGA. Trimming took 2 bases from V and 1 from J; bases not matched to a gene: 4. This CDR3 has 16 amino acids. CDR3 amino acids: CASSLAGGPGTDTQYF. For the CDR3, the DNA is TGTGCCAGCAGCTTAGCGGGGGGGCCGGGCACAGATACGCAGTATTTT.

A few counts support this clonotype. The V call is TRBV6-1, the J call TRBJ2-1; TRBD2 matches 12 bases. Germline CDR1 and CDR2: MNHNS and SASEGT. There are 16 residues in the CDR3. With V trimmed by 6 bases and J by 6 bases, 9 bases remained unmatched. In DNA, the CDR3 is TGTGCCAGCAGGAGTTGGACTAGCGGGGCCTCCAATGAGCAGTTCTTC. Amino acid sequence: CASRSWTSGASNEQFF.

In this sample, this clonotype turned up a few times. V is TRBV27 and J is TRBJ1-2; D may be TRBD1 (5 bases). Germline lookup yields CDR1 MNHEY and CDR2 SMNVEV (reference sequence). This CDR3 is built from 14 residues. The germline V and J ends were trimmed by 4 bases and 8 bases, with 17 bases remaining between them. The CDR3 sequence: CASSSGAGLRGYTF. The CDR3 coding sequence is TGTGCCAGCAGTTCCGGGGCAGGGCTAAGGGGCTACACCTTC.

The V and J genes are TRBV15 and TRBJ1-6; D possibly corresponds to TRBD1 (6 bases). In germline, CDR1 is LNHNV, CDR2 YYDKDF (reference sequence). Trimming shortened V by 0 bases and J by 7 bases, and 10 bases separated the two germline ends. The CDR3 is 15 amino acids. CDR3 coding DNA: TGTGCCACCAGCAGAGAGGGACATGGGAATTCACCCCTCCACTTT. Its translation is CATSREGHGNSPLHF.

The chain is built from TRBV4-2 and TRBJ2-2; maybe TRBD1 (6 bases). CDR1 LGHNA and CDR2 YNFKEQ come from the germline V gene. V lost 4 bases and J 6 bases, leaving 21 bases between the germline ends. CDR3 length: 17 residues. CDR3 DNA sequence: TGTGCCAGCAGCCCGCGGCGCCGGGACATCATCGCCGGGGAGCTGTTTTTT. Translation gives CASSPRRRDIIAGELFF.

This chain joins TRBV28 and TRBJ2-1; TRBD2 agrees at 8 bases. The junction had 8 bases not matched to a gene; V was cut back by 3 bases and J by 1 base. The germline V gene encodes CDR1 MDHEN and CDR2 SYDVKM. The CDR3 sequence is 17 residues long. The CDR3 reads CASSFLWRGVSYNEQFF. The CDR3 DNA sequence: TGTGCCAGCAGTTTCCTTTGGCGGGGGGTATCCTACAATGAGCAGTTCTTC.

This clonotype has a handful of counts. The rearrangement links TRBV20-1 to TRBJ1-5; maybe TRBD1 (5 bases). The ends were cut back, 7 bases at V and 6 bases at J, with 16 bases in the middle. The CDR3 has 13 amino acids. The germline V gene encodes CDR1 DFQATT and CDR2 SNEGSKA (reference sequence). CDR3 in amino acids: CSVDGAGFQPQHF. The CDR3 bases are TGCAGTGTGGACGGGGCAGGCTTTCAGCCCCAGCATTTT.

This clonotype was observed many times. The V call is TRBV7-2, the J call TRBJ2-1, with 7 bases that match TRBD2. Trimming at V came to 5 bases and at J to 9 bases, leaving 13 bases not matched to a gene. The CDR3 contains 15 residues. Germline assignment: CDR1 SGHTA and CDR2 FQGNSA. The CDR3 DNA follows: TGTGCCAGCAGCCAAATCGGACTAGGGGTTGGTGAGCAGTTCTTC. Its protein is CASSQIGLGVGEQFF.

The chain uses TRBV20-1 and TRBJ2-7, with D unresolved. V was pared by 1 base and J by 2 bases, with 15 bases between. In germline, CDR1 is DFQATT, CDR2 SNEGSKA (reference sequence). This CDR3 has 15 residues. CDR3 in amino acids: CSARGPSGFTYEQYF. The CDR3 DNA follows: TGCAGTGCTAGAGGGCCTTCCGGGTTTACCTACGAGCAGTACTTC.

This chain uses TRBV7-9 with TRBJ2-3; no clear D gene. Trimming pared 5 bases from V and 12 bases from J, leaving 12 bases between. CDR1 is SEHNR and CDR2 is FQNEAQ in the germline V gene (reference sequence). CDR3 length: 11 residues. DNA of the CDR3: TGTGCCAGCAGCCCCGAGGCCTACCAGTATTTT. This translates into CASSPEAYQYF.

This clonotype has ten or more counts. V gene TRBV5-1 combines with J gene TRBJ2-5; D tentatively fits TRBD1 or TRBD2 (5 bases each). Trimming cost V 3 bases and J 7 bases, with 16 bases left between them. Germline V gene lookup returns CDR1 SGHRS and CDR2 YFSETQ. This CDR3 contains 14 residues. CDR3 residues: CASSWGTNEGTQYF. CDR3 nucleotide sequence: TGCGCCAGCAGCTGGGGGACCAACGAAGGGACCCAGTACTTC. Drawing the rest from reference TRBV5-1 and TRBJ2-5, the complete variable domain is KAGVTQTPRYLIKTRGQQVTLSCSPISGHRSVSWYQQTPGQGLQFLFEYFSETQRNKGNFPGRFSGRQFSNSRSEMNVSTLELGDSALYLCASSWGTNEGTQYFGPGTRLLVL.

In its sample, this clonotype was seen a few times. V and J are TRBV6-2 or TRBV6-3 and TRBJ2-2, with 9 nucleotides matching TRBD1. Looked up from germline, CDR1 is MNHEY and CDR2 is SVGEGT. V trimming: 5 bases; J trimming: 6 bases; junction bases outside the gene matches: 10. This CDR3 comprises 16 residues. The DNA of the CDR3 is TGTGCCAGCAGTCCGCCGGGACAGGGAACCCCCGGGGAGCTGTTTTTT. Translating it yields CASSPPGQGTPGELFF.